This record concerns one TCR beta chain sequence. Frequency alone marks this clone as medium-sized (0.01 to 0.1%); no count is stored. Its antigen is currently not known. The read gets to within 3 residues of the CDR3 end, and the germline J gene fills in the rest. This entry belongs to a study of T cells in women clearing cervical HPV infection listed by TCRdb under 2018. As for the study more broadly: Cases were approximately 25 women with histologically confirmed HPV16-related CIN3 or worse, including a couple of invasive cancers. The parent cohort enrolled roughly 9,400 women aged 18 or older in Guanacaste, Costa Rica, in about 1992 to 1994 and followed the women for more than six years. Among cases, blood sampling occurred a median of about 150 days after lesion detection, with an interquartile range of roughly 90 to 200 days. Blood from cases was collected at the visit at which the lesion was first identified, whereas blood from controls was collected once infection was no longer detected. A median age of approximately 31 years was observed in cases versus 38 to 40 in controls, and no significant differences in baseline characteristics were found. Since HLA typing was available for only a few women, HLA type could not be ruled out as a confounder. Five blinded duplicates per group were added as quality controls, giving some 60 samples: approximately 50 participants and 10 replicates. An exploratory proof-of-principle case-control study, nested within the Guanacaste HPV Natural History Study in Costa Rica, was conducted to compare TCR repertoires across cervical HPV16 outcomes. The controls were fewer than 30 women whose single incident HPV16 infection cleared within 12 months with no development of precancer or cancer. Cases were matched to controls by age within five years and by the year the sample was collected.

Here is what the overall study found, with its caveats: Random forest classifiers that combined richness and V gene abundances separated cases from controls with an estimated AUC of 0.8 to 0.85. Lower TRBV6-7 relative abundance was observed in cases than in controls (about 0.099% versus 0.17%; Bonferroni P = 0.0008). Because of the cross-sectional design, the study could not determine whether the associations came before infection or resulted from infection, and neither effector/memory subsets nor HPV-specific T cells were isolated. Because the number of T cells per sample was unknown, the richness differences could reflect varying T-cell content rather than repertoire biology. CIN3+ cases had significantly higher TCR repertoire richness than controls across sequencing depths, but evenness did not differ between the groups.

The immunoSEQ assay used multiplex PCR to amplify TCR beta CDR3 regions from an average of around 1.2 ug of genomic DNA per sample. The assay corrected primer bias using a complete synthetic TCR repertoire to establish an amplification baseline. Amplicons were sequenced on the Illumina platform. The paper's data handling went like this. Sequence errors were corrected by clustering with frequency ratios and a modified nearest-neighbor algorithm, and the sequences were then analyzed in the immunoSEQ Analyzer using IMGT gene definitions. TCR richness and evenness were averaged over 20 rarefaction repeats at each rarefaction depth, excluding samples with fewer sequences than the depth. Wilcoxon rank sum tests with FDR correction were used to compare relative abundances of V, D and J genes between the groups. An intraclass correlation of around 96% for TCR richness and an average of roughly 76% across over 65 gene segments were obtained from the blinded duplicates. Held by TCRdb, this immuneACCESS table contains in-frame sequences only and omits some clones. Under half of the omission traces to an unresolved V gene where checked; the cause of the rest is unknown. V, J and clone size are those of that table, while D and trimming were read from the DNA. This sample's table has entries for about 19,000 clones. Of the sample, 5% to 5.5% falls within the top ten clones.

Every participant had a single incident cervical HPV16 infection, and women with prevalent HPV16 infections were excluded. Cervical HPV DNA was detected with MY09/MY11 PCR, and genotyping was done with dot-blot hybridization. Approximately 16 mL of heparinized blood were centrifuged, and the buffy coat was aliquoted, frozen at -30°C, then stored at -80°C. QIAGEN kits were used to extract genomic DNA from buffy coat specimens. Per the germline V gene, SGHVS is the CDR1 and FQNEAQ is the CDR2. Trimming costs V 2 bases and J 5 bases, and their ends lie 8 bases apart. The CDR3 holds 13 amino acids from the cysteine to the phenylalanine. Of the CDR3's DNA, 30 bases were read; they are in frame from base 1.

The sample comprised blood buffy coat. The receptor was derived from a woman aged 18-69 years with a cervical HPV16 infection that either progressed to CIN3+ or cleared (not recorded which). The rearrangement combines TRBV7-8 with TRBJ2-3, with TRBD2 as a weak D call on 5 bases. The CDR3 region: CASSLMRVDTQYF. Partial CDR3 DNA: TGTGCCAGCAGCTTAATGAGGGTAGATACG.